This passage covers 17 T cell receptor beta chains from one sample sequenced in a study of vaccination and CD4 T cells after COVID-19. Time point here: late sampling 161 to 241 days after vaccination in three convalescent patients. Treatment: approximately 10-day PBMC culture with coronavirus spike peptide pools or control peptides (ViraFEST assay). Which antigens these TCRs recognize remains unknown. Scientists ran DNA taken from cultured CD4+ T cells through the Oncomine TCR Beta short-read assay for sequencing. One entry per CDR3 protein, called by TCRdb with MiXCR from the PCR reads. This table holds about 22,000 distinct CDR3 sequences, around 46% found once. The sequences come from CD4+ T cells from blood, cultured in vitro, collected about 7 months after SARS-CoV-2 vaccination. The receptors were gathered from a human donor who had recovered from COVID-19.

The CDR3 DNA follows: TGTGCCAGCAGCCAGCGGGGGCTGGGCCAATCCTACGAGCAGTACTTC. This codes for CASSQRGLGQSYEQYF. The chain couples TRBV11-3 to TRBJ2-7, with 8 bases matching TRBD2. Germline V gene lookup returns CDR1 SGHNT and CDR2 YENEEA. This CDR3 comprises 16 residues. J gave up 1 base and V 5 bases, and 10 bases lay outside the gene matches.

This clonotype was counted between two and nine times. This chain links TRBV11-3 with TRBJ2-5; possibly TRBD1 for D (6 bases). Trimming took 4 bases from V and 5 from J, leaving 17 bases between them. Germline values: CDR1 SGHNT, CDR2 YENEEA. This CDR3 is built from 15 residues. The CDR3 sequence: CASSSWARGGETQYF. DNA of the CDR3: TGTGCCAGCAGCTCGTGGGCCCGAGGGGGTGAGACCCAGTACTTC.

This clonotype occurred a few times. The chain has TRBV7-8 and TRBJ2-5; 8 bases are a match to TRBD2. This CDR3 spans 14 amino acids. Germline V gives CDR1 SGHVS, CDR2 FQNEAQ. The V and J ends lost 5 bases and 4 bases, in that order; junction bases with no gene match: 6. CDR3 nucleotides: TGTGCCAGCAGCACCAGCCGGGAGGGAGAGACCCAGTACTTC. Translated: CASSTSREGETQYF.

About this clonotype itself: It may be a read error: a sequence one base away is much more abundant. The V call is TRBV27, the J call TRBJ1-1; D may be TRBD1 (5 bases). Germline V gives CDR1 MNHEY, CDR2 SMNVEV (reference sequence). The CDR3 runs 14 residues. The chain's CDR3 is CSSIGWAGGSGAFF. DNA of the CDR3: TGTTCCAGCATCGGCTGGGCCGGGGGTTCGGGAGCTTTCTTT.

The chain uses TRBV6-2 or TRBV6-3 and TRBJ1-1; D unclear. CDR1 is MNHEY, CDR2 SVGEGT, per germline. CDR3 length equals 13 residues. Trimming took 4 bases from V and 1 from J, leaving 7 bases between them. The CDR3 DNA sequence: TGTGCCAGCAGTTGGAACAAGAACACTGAAGCTTTCTTT. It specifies CASSWNKNTEAFF.

The CDR3 bases are TGTGCCAGCAGTGCTCGACAGGAGTATAGCAATCAGCCCCAGCATTTT. It encodes CASSARQEYSNQPQHF. The chain has TRBV6-1 and TRBJ1-5, with D possibly TRBD1 on 6 matching bases. CDR3 length: 16 residues. The germline V gene encodes CDR1 MNHNS and CDR2 SASEGT. V was shortened by 4 bases and J by 0 bases, with 13 bases between the two germline ends.

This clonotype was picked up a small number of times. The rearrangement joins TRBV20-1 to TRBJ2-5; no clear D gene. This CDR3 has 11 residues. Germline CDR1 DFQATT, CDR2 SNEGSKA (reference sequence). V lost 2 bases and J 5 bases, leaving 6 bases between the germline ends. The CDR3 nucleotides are TGCAGTGCTAGACTTGGGGAGACCCAGTACTTC. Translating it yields CSARLGETQYF.

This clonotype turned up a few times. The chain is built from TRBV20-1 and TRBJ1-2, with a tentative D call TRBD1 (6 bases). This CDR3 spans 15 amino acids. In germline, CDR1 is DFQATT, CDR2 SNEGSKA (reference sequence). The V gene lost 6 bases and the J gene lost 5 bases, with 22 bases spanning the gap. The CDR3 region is CSALAWSGGVYGYTF. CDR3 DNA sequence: TGCAGTGCCCTAGCTTGGTCGGGGGGCGTGTATGGCTACACCTTC.

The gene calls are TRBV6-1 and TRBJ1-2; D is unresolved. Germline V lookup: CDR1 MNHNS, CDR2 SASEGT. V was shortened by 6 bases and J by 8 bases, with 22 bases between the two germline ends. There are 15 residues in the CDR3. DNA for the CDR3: TGTGCCAGCAGCCCAGACACTTCGGAAGGTCGGGGCTACACCTTC. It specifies CASSPDTSEGRGYTF.

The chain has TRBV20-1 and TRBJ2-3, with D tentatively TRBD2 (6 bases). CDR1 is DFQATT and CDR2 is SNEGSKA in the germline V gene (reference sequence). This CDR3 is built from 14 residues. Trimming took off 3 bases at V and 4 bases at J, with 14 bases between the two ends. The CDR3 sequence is CSASVPGTPDTQYF. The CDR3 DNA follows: TGCAGTGCTAGTGTCCCCGGGACTCCAGATACGCAGTATTTT.

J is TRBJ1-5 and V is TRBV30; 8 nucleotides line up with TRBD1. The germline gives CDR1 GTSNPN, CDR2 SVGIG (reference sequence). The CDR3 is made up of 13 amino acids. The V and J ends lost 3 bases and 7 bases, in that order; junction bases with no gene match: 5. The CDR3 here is CAWSRGRGQPQHF. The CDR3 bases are TGTGCCTGGAGCAGGGGGCGAGGCCAGCCCCAGCATTTT.

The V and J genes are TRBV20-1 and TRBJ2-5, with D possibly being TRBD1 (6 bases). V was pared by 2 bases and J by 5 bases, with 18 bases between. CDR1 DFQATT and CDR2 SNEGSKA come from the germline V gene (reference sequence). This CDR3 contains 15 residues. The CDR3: CSARPPEGDLETQYF. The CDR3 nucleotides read TGCAGTGCTAGACCCCCCGAGGGGGATTTGGAGACCCAGTACTTC.

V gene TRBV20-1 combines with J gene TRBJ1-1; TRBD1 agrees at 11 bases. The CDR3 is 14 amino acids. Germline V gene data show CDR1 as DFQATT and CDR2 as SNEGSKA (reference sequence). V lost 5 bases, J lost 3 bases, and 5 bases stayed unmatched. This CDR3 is CSAAGTGGDTEAFF. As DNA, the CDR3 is TGCAGTGCTGCAGGGACAGGGGGTGACACTGAAGCTTTCTTT.

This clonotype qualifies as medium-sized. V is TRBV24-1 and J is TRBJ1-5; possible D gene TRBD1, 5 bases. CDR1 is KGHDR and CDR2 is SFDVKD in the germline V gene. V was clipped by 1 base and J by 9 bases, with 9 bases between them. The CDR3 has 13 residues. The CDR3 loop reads CATSDFRQGPQHF. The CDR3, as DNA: TGTGCCACCAGTGATTTCCGGCAGGGGCCCCAGCATTTT.

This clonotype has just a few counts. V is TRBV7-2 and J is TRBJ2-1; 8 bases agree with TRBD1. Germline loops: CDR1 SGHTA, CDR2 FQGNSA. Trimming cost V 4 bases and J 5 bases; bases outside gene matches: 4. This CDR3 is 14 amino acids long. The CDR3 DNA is TGTGCCAGCAGCTCAGGACAGGGCCACAATGAGCAGTTCTTC. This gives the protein CASSSGQGHNEQFF.

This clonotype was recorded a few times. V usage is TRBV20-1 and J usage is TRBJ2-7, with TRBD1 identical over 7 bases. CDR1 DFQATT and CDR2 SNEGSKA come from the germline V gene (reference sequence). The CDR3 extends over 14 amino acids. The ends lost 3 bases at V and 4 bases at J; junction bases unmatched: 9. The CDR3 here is CSARGATGRYEQYF. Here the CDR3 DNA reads TGCAGTGCTAGGGGGGCGACAGGGCGGTACGAGCAGTACTTC.

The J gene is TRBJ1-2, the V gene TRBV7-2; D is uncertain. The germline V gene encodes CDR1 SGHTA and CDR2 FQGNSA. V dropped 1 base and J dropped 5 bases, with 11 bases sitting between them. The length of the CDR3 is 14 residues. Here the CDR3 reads CASSLVPAEYGYTF. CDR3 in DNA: TGTGCCAGCAGCTTAGTGCCAGCGGAATATGGCTACACCTTC. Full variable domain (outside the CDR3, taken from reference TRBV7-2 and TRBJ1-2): GAGVSQSPSNKVTEKGKDVELRCDPISGHTALYWYRQSLGQGLEFLIYFQGNSAPDKSGLPSDRFSAERTGGSVSTLTIQRTQQEDSAVYLCASSLVPAEYGYTFGSGTRLTVV.